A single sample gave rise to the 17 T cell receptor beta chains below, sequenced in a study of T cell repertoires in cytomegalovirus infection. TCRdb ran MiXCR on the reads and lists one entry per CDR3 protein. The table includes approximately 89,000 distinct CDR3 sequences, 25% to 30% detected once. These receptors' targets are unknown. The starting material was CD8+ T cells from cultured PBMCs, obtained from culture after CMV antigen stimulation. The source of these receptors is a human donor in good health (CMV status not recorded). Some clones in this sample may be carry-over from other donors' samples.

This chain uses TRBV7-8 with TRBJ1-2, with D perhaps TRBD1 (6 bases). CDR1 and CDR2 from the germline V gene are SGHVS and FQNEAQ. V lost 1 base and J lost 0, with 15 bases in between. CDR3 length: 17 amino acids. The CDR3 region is CASSLEQGYSPNYGYTF. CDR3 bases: TGTGCCAGCAGCTTAGAACAGGGATACTCCCCTAACTATGGCTACACCTTC.

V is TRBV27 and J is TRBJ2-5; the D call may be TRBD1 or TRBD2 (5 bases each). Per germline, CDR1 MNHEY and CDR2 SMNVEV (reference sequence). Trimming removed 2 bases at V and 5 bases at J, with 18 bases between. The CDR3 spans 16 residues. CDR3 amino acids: CASSLGPGPRGETQYF. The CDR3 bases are TGTGCCAGCAGTTTAGGCCCGGGACCCCGAGGGGAGACCCAGTACTTC.

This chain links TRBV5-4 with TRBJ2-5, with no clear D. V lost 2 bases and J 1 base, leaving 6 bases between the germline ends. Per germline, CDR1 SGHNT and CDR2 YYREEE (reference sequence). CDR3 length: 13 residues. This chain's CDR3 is CASSLRFQETQYF. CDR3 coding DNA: TGTGCCAGCAGCTTACGGTTCCAAGAGACCCAGTACTTC.

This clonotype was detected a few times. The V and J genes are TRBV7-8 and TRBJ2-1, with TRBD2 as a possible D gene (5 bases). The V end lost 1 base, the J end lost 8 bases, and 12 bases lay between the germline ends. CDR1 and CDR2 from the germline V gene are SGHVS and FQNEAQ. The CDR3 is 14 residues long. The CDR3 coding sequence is TGTGCCAGCAGCTTAGATTGGAGGAGCCATGAGCAGTTCTTC. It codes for CASSLDWRSHEQFF.

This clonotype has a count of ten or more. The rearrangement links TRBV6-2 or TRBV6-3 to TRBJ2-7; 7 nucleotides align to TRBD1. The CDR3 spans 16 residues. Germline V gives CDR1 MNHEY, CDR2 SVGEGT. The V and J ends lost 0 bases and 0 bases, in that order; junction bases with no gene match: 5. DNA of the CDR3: TGTGCCAGCAGTTACTCGAAAACAGGGGTCTCCTACGAGCAGTACTTC. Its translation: CASSYSKTGVSYEQYF.

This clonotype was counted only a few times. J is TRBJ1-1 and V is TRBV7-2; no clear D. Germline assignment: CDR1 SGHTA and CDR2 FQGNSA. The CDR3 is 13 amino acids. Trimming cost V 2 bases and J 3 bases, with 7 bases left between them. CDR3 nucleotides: TGTGCCAGCAGCTTAACATGGTACACTGAAGCTTTCTTT. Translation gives CASSLTWYTEAFF.

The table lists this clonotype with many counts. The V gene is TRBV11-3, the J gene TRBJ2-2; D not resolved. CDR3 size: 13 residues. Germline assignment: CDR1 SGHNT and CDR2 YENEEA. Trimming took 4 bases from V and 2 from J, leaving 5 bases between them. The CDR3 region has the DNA TGTGCCAGCAGCTGGGTAAACACCGGGGAGCTGTTTTTT. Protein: CASSWVNTGELFF.

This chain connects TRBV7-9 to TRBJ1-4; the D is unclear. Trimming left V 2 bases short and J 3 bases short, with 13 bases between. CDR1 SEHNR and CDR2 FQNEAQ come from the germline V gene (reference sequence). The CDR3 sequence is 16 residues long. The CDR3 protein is CASSLNEEGANEKLFF. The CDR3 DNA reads TGTGCCAGCAGCTTAAATGAAGAGGGTGCTAATGAAAAACTGTTTTTT.

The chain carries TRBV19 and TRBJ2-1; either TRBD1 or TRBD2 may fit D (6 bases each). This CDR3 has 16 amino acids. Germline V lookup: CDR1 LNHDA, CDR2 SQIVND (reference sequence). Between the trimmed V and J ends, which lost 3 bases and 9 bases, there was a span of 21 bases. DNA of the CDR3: TGTGCCAGTAGTATCCCGACACGGGGGCTTCGGGTTGAGCAGTTCTTC. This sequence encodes CASSIPTRGLRVEQFF.

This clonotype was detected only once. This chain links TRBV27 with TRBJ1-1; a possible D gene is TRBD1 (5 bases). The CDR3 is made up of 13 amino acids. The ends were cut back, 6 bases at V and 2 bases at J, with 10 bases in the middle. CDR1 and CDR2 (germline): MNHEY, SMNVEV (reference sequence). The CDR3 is CASRMGVNTEAFF. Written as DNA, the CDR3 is TGTGCCAGCAGGATGGGGGTAAACACTGAAGCTTTCTTT.

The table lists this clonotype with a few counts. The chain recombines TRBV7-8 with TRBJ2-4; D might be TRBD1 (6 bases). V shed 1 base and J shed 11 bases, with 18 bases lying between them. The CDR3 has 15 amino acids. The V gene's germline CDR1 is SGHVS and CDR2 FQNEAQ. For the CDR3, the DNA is TGTGCCAGCAGCTTAGAGAGTACGGGACATCATGTTCAGTACTTC. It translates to CASSLESTGHHVQYF.

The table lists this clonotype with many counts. CDR3 nucleotides: TGTGCCAGCAGACCAGGGGGCGGAACCGAAGCTTTCTTT. It is translated as CASRPGGGTEAFF. The V gene is TRBV7-6, the J gene TRBJ1-1, with 8 bases fitting TRBD1. The CDR3 length is 13 residues. The V segment lost 6 bases and the J segment 8 bases; nucleotides outside the gene matches: 8. Per germline, CDR1 SGHVS and CDR2 FNYEAQ.

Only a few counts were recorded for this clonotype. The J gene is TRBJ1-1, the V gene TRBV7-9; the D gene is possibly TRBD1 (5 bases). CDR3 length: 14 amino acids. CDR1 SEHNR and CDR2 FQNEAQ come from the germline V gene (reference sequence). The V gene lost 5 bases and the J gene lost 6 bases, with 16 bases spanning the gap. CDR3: CASSPLVGPAEAFF. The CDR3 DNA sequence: TGTGCCAGCAGCCCGCTGGTGGGACCCGCTGAAGCTTTCTTT. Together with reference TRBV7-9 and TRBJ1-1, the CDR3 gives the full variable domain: DTGVSQNPRHKITKRGQNVTFRCDPISEHNRLYWYRQTLGQGPEFLTYFQNEAQLEKSRLLSDRFSAERPKGSFSTLEIQRTEQGDSAMYLCASSPLVGPAEAFFGQGTRLTVV.

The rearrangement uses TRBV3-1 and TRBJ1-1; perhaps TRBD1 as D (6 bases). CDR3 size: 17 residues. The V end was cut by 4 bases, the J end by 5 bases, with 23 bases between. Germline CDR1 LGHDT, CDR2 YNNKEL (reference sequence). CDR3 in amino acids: CASSPSGVESLGTEAFF. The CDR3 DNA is TGTGCCAGCAGCCCCTCAGGGGTTGAGTCCCTGGGGACTGAAGCTTTCTTT.

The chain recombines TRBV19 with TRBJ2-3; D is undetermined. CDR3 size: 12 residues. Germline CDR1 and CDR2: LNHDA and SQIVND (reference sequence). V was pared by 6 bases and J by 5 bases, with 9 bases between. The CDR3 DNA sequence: TGTGCCAGTAGCCTCACACGAGATACGCAGTATTTT. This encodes CASSLTRDTQYF.

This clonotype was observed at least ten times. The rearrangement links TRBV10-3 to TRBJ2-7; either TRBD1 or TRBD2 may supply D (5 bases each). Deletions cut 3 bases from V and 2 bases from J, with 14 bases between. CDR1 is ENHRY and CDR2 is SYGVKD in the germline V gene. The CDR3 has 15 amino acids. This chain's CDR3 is CAISEFSGPTYEQYF. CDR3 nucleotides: TGTGCCATCAGTGAATTTTCGGGACCCACCTACGAGCAGTACTTC.

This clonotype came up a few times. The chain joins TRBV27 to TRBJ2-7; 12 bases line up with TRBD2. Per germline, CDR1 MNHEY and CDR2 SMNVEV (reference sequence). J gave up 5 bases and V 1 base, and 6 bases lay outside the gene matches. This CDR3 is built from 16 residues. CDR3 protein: CASSLFPSGGADEQYF. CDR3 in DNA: TGTGCCAGCAGTTTATTCCCTAGCGGGGGGGCAGACGAGCAGTACTTC.